The clone carrying this T cell receptor (beta chain) has more than one count but fewer than ten. The entry originates in a study of response to subunit inactivated influenza vaccine. MiXCR was run by TCRdb on the RT-PCR reads, yielding one entry per CDR3 protein. The sample consists of some 570,000 distinct CDR3 sequences, around 11% of them appearing once. The CDR3 contains 15 residues. V dropped 2 bases and J dropped 4; count of bases not matched to a gene: 5. CDR1 is SGHDN, CDR2 FVKESK, per germline. These data were also reused for a study on T cells expressing NK-cell markers. That work adds: The authors generated TCR beta cDNA through 5'RACE template switching with UMIs. Dominant NKG2C+ clonotypes accounted for about 1.0-8% of CD8+ T cells in several donors.

The specimen comprised PBMCs from blood, sampled on the day of vaccination. This chain connects TRBV14 to TRBJ2-5; 9 nucleotides line up with TRBD1. The origin of this receptor is a man between 50 and 59 years old who received an inactivated influenza vaccine. The CDR3 DNA sequence: TGTGCCAGCAGCCAACCGGGACAGGGACTAGAGACCCAGTACTTC. It encodes CASSQPGQGLETQYF.